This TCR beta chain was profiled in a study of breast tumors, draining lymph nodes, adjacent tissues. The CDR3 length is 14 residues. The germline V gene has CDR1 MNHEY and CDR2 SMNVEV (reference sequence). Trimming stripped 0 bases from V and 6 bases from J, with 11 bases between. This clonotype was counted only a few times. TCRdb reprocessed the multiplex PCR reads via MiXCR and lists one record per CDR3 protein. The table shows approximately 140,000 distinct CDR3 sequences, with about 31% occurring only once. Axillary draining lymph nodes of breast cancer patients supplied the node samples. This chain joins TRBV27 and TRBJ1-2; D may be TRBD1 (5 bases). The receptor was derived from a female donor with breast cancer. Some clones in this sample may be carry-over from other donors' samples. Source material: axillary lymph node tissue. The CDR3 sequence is CASSLSQGSNGYTF. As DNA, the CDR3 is TGTGCCAGCAGTTTATCGCAGGGTTCCAATGGCTACACCTTC.